This T cell receptor beta chain was found in a study of blood T cells in healthy people across ages. Germline CDR1 and CDR2: KGHSH and LQKENI. The germline V and J ends were trimmed by 3 bases and 0 bases, with 11 bases remaining between them. The CDR3 sequence is 15 residues long. The use of a sample-barcoded 5' primer and a J-beta primer mix characterized a second PCR of roughly 7 to 12 cycles. The yield of each sample was at least 2.5 million CDR3-containing paired-end reads. TCRdb analysed the 5' RACE reads with MiXCR anew, one entry per CDR3 protein. Here the sample spans approximately 850,000 distinct CDR3 sequences, under 45% being singletons. The sample providers were healthy Caucasian people from Russia, aged roughly 6 to 90. Regarding this clonotype: The antigen is unknown.

Study-wide results and caveats: A roughly linear fall in TCR beta diversity per million T cells was seen with increasing age.

The origin of this receptor is a man aged 55 to 70 in good health. Sequenced: blood. The chain joins TRBV18 to TRBJ1-1; TRBD1 might be the D (5 bases). CDR3 amino acids: CASSPLGHVNTEAFF. DNA for the CDR3: TGTGCCAGCTCACCCCTTGGACATGTGAACACTGAAGCTTTCTTT. Drawing the rest from reference TRBV18 and TRBJ1-1, the complete variable domain is NAGVMQNPRHLVRRRGQEARLRCSPMKGHSHVYWYRQLPEEGLKFMVYLQKENIIDESGMPKERFSAEFPKEGPSILRIQQVVRGDSAAYFCASSPLGHVNTEAFFGQGTRLTVV.